Shown below are 20 T cell receptor beta chains from a single sample sequenced in a study of blood T cells in healthy people across ages. Sample-barcoded 5' priming and a J-beta primer mix drove a second PCR of roughly 6 to 12 cycles. From the 5' RACE reads, TCRdb called clonotypes with MiXCR, one entry per CDR3 protein. Of about 1.6 million distinct CDR3 sequences in the sample, 34% were seen once. The specimen sequenced was blood. Every receptor here comes from a woman aged 25 to 39 in good health.

This clonotype came up a few times. The gene calls are TRBV20-1 and TRBJ2-3, with D uncertain. This CDR3 has 12 residues. The germline V gene encodes CDR1 DFQATT and CDR2 SNEGSKA (reference sequence). The germline V and J ends were trimmed by 3 bases and 6 bases, with 10 bases remaining between them. CDR3 coding DNA: TGCAGTGCTAGTGAACTTGCCGATACGCAGTATTTT. Amino acid sequence: CSASELADTQYF.

As regards this clonotype: With a much larger clone just one base away, this may be a read error. V usage is TRBV6-1 and J usage is TRBJ1-4; 9 bases match TRBD1. Germline CDR1 is MNHNS and CDR2 is SASEGT. V was pared by 6 bases and J by 3 bases, with 2 bases of the junction left unmatched. The length of the CDR3 is 14 residues. The DNA of the CDR3 is TGTGCCAGCAGGACAGGGGGACCTAATGAAAAACTGTTTTTT. Encoded protein: CASRTGGPNEKLFF.

The gene calls are TRBV29-1 and TRBJ1-5; possible D gene TRBD1, 6 bases. The CDR3 contains 14 residues. The germline V gene has CDR1 SQVTM and CDR2 ANQGSEA. V lost 3 bases and J 1 base, leaving 10 bases between the germline ends. CDR3 region: CSVDEGGSNQPQHF. DNA of the CDR3: TGCAGCGTTGATGAGGGGGGGAGCAATCAGCCCCAGCATTTT.

The table lists this clonotype with many counts. The genes are TRBV29-1 and TRBJ2-7; perhaps TRBD2 as D (5 bases). CDR3 length: 13 residues. CDR1 and CDR2 (germline): SQVTM, ANQGSEA. Between the trimmed V and J ends, which lost 2 bases and 1 base, there was a span of 9 bases. This chain's CDR3 is CSVEPPGSYEQYF. In DNA form, the CDR3 reads TGCAGCGTTGAACCCCCGGGATCCTACGAGCAGTACTTC.

The V gene is TRBV7-2, the J gene TRBJ2-3; tentatively, D is TRBD2 (5 bases). Germline values: CDR1 SGHTA, CDR2 FQGNSA. Trimming pared 5 bases from V and 2 bases from J, leaving 29 bases between. This CDR3 contains 20 residues. This chain's CDR3 is CASSARSGFSARINTDTQYF. The CDR3 nucleotides read TGTGCCAGCAGCGCCAGATCGGGATTCTCCGCGAGGATTAACACAGATACGCAGTATTTT.

In this sample, this clonotype turned up a few times. At one boundary the junction diverges from the germline segment, which might be a read error. The chain links TRBV12-3 or TRBV12-4 to TRBJ2-7; TRBD2 agrees at 7 bases. The CDR3 sequence is 15 residues long. CDR3: CVSSPPGGRRYEQYF. The CDR3 DNA sequence: TGTGTCAGCAGTCCCCCGGGGGGTAGACGGTACGAGCAGTACTTC.

The chain combines TRBV7-2 with TRBJ2-4; 8 nucleotides line up with TRBD2. Near its end, the DNA agrees better with TRBJ2-7, so the J call may be wrong. CDR1 is SGHTA, CDR2 FQGNSA, per germline. CDR3 length: 15 residues. The CDR3 bases are TGTGCCAGCAGCTTAGTGGTAGCGGGAAACTACGAGCAGTACTTC. This translates into CASSLVVAGNYEQYF.

The chain links TRBV27 to TRBJ2-3; D is unclear. Trimming left V 5 bases short and J 0 bases short, with 15 bases between. Germline V lookup: CDR1 MNHEY, CDR2 SMNVEV (reference sequence). The CDR3 sequence is 16 residues long. The CDR3 loop reads CASSPVFSFSTDTQYF. The DNA of the CDR3 is TGTGCCAGCAGTCCAGTTTTCAGCTTTAGCACAGATACGCAGTATTTT.

This rearrangement joins TRBV7-2 to TRBJ1-2, with D perhaps TRBD1 (5 bases). Trimming took 6 bases from V and 2 from J, leaving 16 bases between them. The CDR3 has 15 residues. CDR1 is SGHTA, CDR2 FQGNSA, per germline. The CDR3 coding sequence is TGTGCCAGCAGGCCGCGGGGCGGCCTAAACTATGGCTACACCTTC. Translated: CASRPRGGLNYGYTF.

V usage is TRBV5-4 and J usage is TRBJ2-7; 10 nucleotides line up with TRBD2. CDR3 length: 17 residues. V was clipped by 1 base and J by 6 bases; unmatched bases: 13. Germline values: CDR1 SGHNT, CDR2 YYREEE (reference sequence). For the CDR3, the DNA is TGTGCCAGCAGCTTGCCGGCTAGCGGGAGAGGAAGCACCGAGCAGTACTTC. Translation: CASSLPASGRGSTEQYF.

The CDR3 is CASSSNTPGTTEAFF. The CDR3 nucleotides are TGCGCCAGCAGCTCCAACACCCCAGGGACCACTGAAGCTTTCTTT. This chain links TRBV5-1 with TRBJ1-1, with TRBD1 as a possible D gene (5 bases). The CDR3 extends over 15 amino acids. V lost 3 bases to trimming and J lost 4 bases, with 16 bases between them. From germline, CDR1 is SGHRS and CDR2 YFSETQ.

The chain uses TRBV5-6 and TRBJ2-4; tentative D call: TRBD1 (5 bases). CDR3 length equals 16 residues. The germline CDR1 and CDR2 sequences are SGHDT and YYEEEE. Trimming took 0 bases from V and 0 from J, leaving 10 bases between them. In DNA form, the CDR3 reads TGTGCCAGCAGCTTGGGGACACTCCGAGCCAAAAACATTCAGTACTTC. This sequence encodes CASSLGTLRAKNIQYF.

V usage is TRBV2 and J usage is TRBJ2-7; D possibly corresponds to TRBD2 (7 bases). This CDR3 has 12 amino acids. The ends were cut back, 8 bases at V and 4 bases at J, with 12 bases in the middle. The germline gives CDR1 SNHLY, CDR2 FYNNEI. CDR3 amino acids: CASFEGGYEQYF. The CDR3 DNA sequence: TGTGCCAGCTTCGAGGGGGGGTACGAGCAGTACTTC.

The chain links TRBV4-1 to TRBJ1-2, with D possibly being TRBD1 (5 bases). The germline gives CDR1 MGHRA, CDR2 YSYEKL. The CDR3 totals 18 residues. V was trimmed by 1 base and J by 0 bases, leaving 18 bases between them. The DNA for the CDR3 is TGCGCCAGCAGCCAAGGGGGCCAGGGAAAGAAAACTAACTATGGCTACACCTTC. Its translation: CASSQGGQGKKTNYGYTF.

This clonotype came up a few times. The J gene is TRBJ2-5, the V gene TRBV5-1; TRBD1 aligns across 8 bases. The V gene end was trimmed by 2 bases and the J gene end by 5 bases; junction bases not matched to a gene: 8. CDR1 and CDR2 from the germline V gene are SGHRS and YFSETQ. This CDR3 contains 15 residues. The CDR3 sequence is CASSLYPDRGETQYF. CDR3 nucleotides: TGCGCCAGCAGCTTATACCCTGACAGGGGTGAGACCCAGTACTTC.

The chain carries TRBV11-3 and TRBJ1-2, with D possibly TRBD1 on 5 matching bases. Between the trimmed V and J ends, which lost 5 bases and 8 bases, there was a span of 15 bases. This CDR3 is 13 amino acids long. Germline V gene lookup returns CDR1 SGHNT and CDR2 YENEEA. The CDR3 spells CASSPGPQAGYTF. In nucleotides, the CDR3 is TGTGCCAGCAGCCCGGGACCCCAGGCGGGCTACACCTTC.

The gene calls are TRBV29-1 and TRBJ2-5, with 11 bases matching TRBD2. The V gene's germline CDR1 is SQVTM and CDR2 ANQGSEA. This CDR3 has 16 residues. V trimming: 2 bases; J trimming: 4 bases; junction bases outside the gene matches: 9. Written as DNA, the CDR3 is TGCAGCGTTGAATTTAGGCTAGCGGGAGGCGGAGAGACCCAGTACTTC. Amino acids: CSVEFRLAGGGETQYF. The complete variable domain, with remaining parts taken from reference TRBV29-1 and TRBJ2-5, reads SAVISQKPSRDICQRGTSLTIQCQVDSQVTMMFWYRQQPGQSLTLIATANQGSEATYESGFVIDKFPISRPNLTFSTLTVSNMSPEDSSIYLCSVEFRLAGGGETQYFGPGTRLLVL.

The genes are TRBV5-1 and TRBJ2-5; D perhaps matches TRBD1 (6 bases). The CDR3 has 16 amino acids. Germline-derived CDR1 and CDR2 are SGHRS and YFSETQ. Trimming took off 4 bases at V and 5 bases at J, with 21 bases between the two ends. This CDR3 reads CASSLRPPGQRETQYF. CDR3 nucleotide sequence: TGCGCCAGCAGCCTCCGCCCCCCTGGACAGCGGGAGACCCAGTACTTC.

The chain couples TRBV3-1 to TRBJ2-1; D is unclear. V lost 1 base and J lost 9, with 13 bases in between. The germline CDR1 and CDR2 sequences are LGHDT and YNNKEL (reference sequence). This CDR3 comprises 14 residues. The CDR3: CASSQALTSGEQFF. CDR3 DNA: TGTGCCAGCAGCCAAGCCCTAACCTCCGGTGAGCAGTTCTTC.

The J gene is TRBJ2-3, the V gene TRBV6-1, with 7 bases identical to TRBD1. Germline V gene sequence: CDR1 MNHNS, CDR2 SASEGT. This CDR3 comprises 15 residues. The V segment lost 5 bases and the J segment 4 bases; nucleotides outside the gene matches: 9. CDR3 amino acids: CASSTQTGTADTQYF. The DNA of the CDR3 is TGTGCCAGCAGTACCCAAACCGGGACAGCAGATACGCAGTATTTT.